This T cell receptor beta chain was retrieved from a study of blood T cell repertoires in COVID-19. This CDR3 spans 15 amino acids. CDR1 and CDR2 (germline): LNHDA, SQIVND (reference sequence). Trimming cost V 2 bases and J 3 bases, with 11 bases left between them. Clones were sequenced by immunoSEQ multiplex PCR, and TCRdb holds only the in-frame ones, with some missing. The table includes 200,000 to 250,000 clones, about 87% detected once. Those enrolled, adults aged about 18 to 89 years, came from about 24 US areas. Cohorts were based on clinical histories the participants reported. Recovered Cohort 3 donors showed two negative PCRs, clearance, or symptom resolution.

Sample: PBMCs or T cells enriched from blood (not recorded which). The chain carries TRBV19 and TRBJ2-1; possibly TRBD1 for D (7 bases). The TCR originated in a young woman who had recovered from COVID-19. In DNA, the CDR3 is TGTGCCAGTAGTATACGACAGGGACTCTACAATGAGCAGTTCTTC. Its translation is CASSIRQGLYNEQFF.